The 22 T cell receptor beta chains listed next were all sequenced from one sample in a study of human T cells and chemical hapten exposure. In TCRdb, the RACE reads were re-called with MiXCR into one record per CDR3 protein. The repertoire consists of 100,000 or so distinct CDR3 sequences, with roughly 11% occurring once and the leading ten covering less than 2.5%. The time point here: patch test 2, 6 weeks after DPC sensitization. Treatment given: therapeutic diphenylcyclopropenone sensitization with weekly scalp DPC. The specimen was whole blood, collected in connection with sensitization to the hapten diphenylcyclopropenone (DPC). All receptors come from a man in his forties or fifties with alopecia areata. Some clones in this sample may be carry-over from other donors' samples.

This clonotype has only a few counts. The chain links TRBV21-1 to TRBJ2-7; the table's D call TRBD1 went unverified against the DNA. TRBV21-1 is termed a pseudogene. The CDR3 consists of 15 residues. The CDR3: CASSPPGGADYEQYF. DNA for the CDR3: TGTGCCAGCAGCCCTCCCGGGGGCGCGGACTACGAGCAGTACTTC.

This clonotype was counted a few times. This chain uses TRBV11-2 with TRBJ2-3; D possibly corresponds to TRBD1 (6 bases). V was pared by 1 base and J by 2 bases, with 7 bases between. Germline CDR1 SGHAT, CDR2 FQNNGV. CDR3 length equals 14 residues. CDR3 in DNA: TGTGCCAGCAGCTTAGGACAGGACACAGATACGCAGTATTTT. Protein product: CASSLGQDTDTQYF.

As for this clonotype: The junction does not match germline at one end; this may be a read error. This sequence joins TRBV11-1 and TRBJ2-1; possibly TRBD2 for D (6 bases). The CDR3 is 16 residues long. Germline V lookup: CDR1 SGHAT, CDR2 FQDESV (reference sequence). The CDR3: CVSSSRGTYSYNEQFF. The CDR3 nucleotides are TGTGTCAGCAGCTCCAGAGGGACTTACTCCTACAATGAGCAGTTCTTC.

This clonotype showed up just a few times. V and J are TRBV2 and TRBJ1-2, with D possibly being TRBD1 (6 bases). The CDR3 is 16 residues long. The V and J ends lost 4 bases and 3 bases respectively, with 18 bases between them. Germline V gene sequence: CDR1 SNHLY, CDR2 FYNNEI. Here the CDR3 DNA reads TGTGCCAGCAGTGCAGACCACAACAGGGCGGACTATGGCTACACCTTC. Translated: CASSADHNRADYGYTF. Based on the CDR3 plus reference TRBV2 and TRBJ1-2, the full variable domain is EPEVTQTPSHQVTQMGQEVILRCVPISNHLYFYWYRQILGQKVEFLVSFYNNEISEKSEIFDDQFSVERPDGSNFTLKIRSTKLEDSAMYFCASSADHNRADYGYTFGSGTRLTVV.

The J gene is TRBJ2-6, the V gene TRBV29-1; the D is unclear. Per germline, CDR1 SQVTM and CDR2 ANQGSEA. The V and J ends lost 4 bases and 0 bases respectively, with 4 bases between them. The CDR3 sequence is 13 residues long. The CDR3 is CSVAASGANVLTF. CDR3 DNA sequence: TGCAGCGTTGCCGCCTCTGGGGCCAACGTCCTGACTTTC.

This clonotype was counted only a few times. The DNA for the CDR3 is TGTGCCAGCAGCTTGGACGTTAACTATGGCTACACCTTC. Residues: CASSLDVNYGYTF. V usage is TRBV5-5 and J usage is TRBJ1-2; no firm D call. Trimming left V 0 bases short and J 1 base short, with 4 bases between. In germline, CDR1 is SGHKS, CDR2 YYEKEE (reference sequence). The CDR3 totals 13 residues.

This clonotype was seen many times. The rearrangement joins TRBV19 to TRBJ1-6; D not resolved. V lost 4 bases to trimming and J lost 10 bases, with 14 bases between them. Germline CDR1 reads LNHDA; CDR2 reads SQIVND (reference sequence). The CDR3 is 14 residues long. The CDR3 DNA is TGTGCCAGTAGTAGGAGCGGGAGGCAATCACCCCTCCACTTT. It codes for CASSRSGRQSPLHF.

This clonotype showed up just a few times. This sequence joins TRBV4-2 and TRBJ2-5; TRBD1 aligns across 10 bases. CDR1 is LGHNA and CDR2 is YNFKEQ in the germline V gene. CDR3 length: 17 residues. With V trimmed by 3 bases and J by 3 bases, 10 bases remained unmatched. The CDR3 sequence is CASSHDGQGGSEETQYF. The DNA for the CDR3 is TGTGCCAGCAGCCACGATGGACAGGGGGGGAGTGAAGAGACCCAGTACTTC.

This clonotype turned up a few times. This chain links TRBV12-3 or TRBV12-4 with TRBJ2-7; possible D gene TRBD1, 5 bases. CDR3 length: 16 residues. V shed 1 base and J shed 6 bases, with 19 bases lying between them. CDR3 amino acids: CASSLGAKGLTGEQYF. Written as DNA, the CDR3 is TGTGCCAGCAGTTTAGGAGCAAAGGGGTTGACGGGCGAGCAGTACTTC.

This sequence joins TRBV29-1 and TRBJ2-1; the match to TRBD2 covers 7 bases. Germline values: CDR1 SQVTM, CDR2 ANQGSEA. V lost 1 base to trimming and J lost 7 bases; unmatched junction nucleotides: 13. The CDR3 totals 16 residues. This CDR3 is CSVEGIGGGRRNEQFF. Written as DNA, the CDR3 is TGCAGCGTTGAAGGGATCGGGGGAGGGAGGCGGAATGAGCAGTTCTTC.

The CDR3 DNA reads as TGTGCCAGCAGCTTAGGGGGACAAGAGACCCAGTACTTC. Residues: CASSLGGQETQYF. The genes are TRBV11-3 and TRBJ2-5; no clear D gene. The CDR3 loop spans 13 amino acids. Trimming shortened V by 1 base and J by 2 bases, and 5 bases separated the two germline ends. Per germline, CDR1 SGHNT and CDR2 YENEEA.

The chain employs TRBV10-3 and TRBJ2-1; D may match TRBD1 or TRBD2 (5 bases each). Trimming pared 6 bases from V and 1 base from J, leaving 16 bases between. The CDR3 runs 16 residues. The V gene's germline CDR1 is ENHRY and CDR2 SYGVKD. Written as DNA, the CDR3 is TGTGCCATCAGCGTGCTGGGACCTCAATCCTACAATGAGCAGTTCTTC. It yields the protein CAISVLGPQSYNEQFF.

The V gene is TRBV12-3 or TRBV12-4, the J gene TRBJ1-6; D unclear. The length of the CDR3 is 14 residues. Trimming removed 0 bases at V and 10 bases at J, with 10 bases between. CDR3 sequence: CASSLALDVSPLHF. Written as DNA, the CDR3 is TGTGCCAGCAGTTTAGCGCTTGACGTCTCACCCCTCCACTTT.

V is TRBV30 and J is TRBJ2-6; D call uncertain. V was clipped by 1 base and J by 5 bases, with 9 bases between them. CDR1 and CDR2 from the germline V gene are GTSNPN and SVGIG (reference sequence). The CDR3 is made up of 14 amino acids. The CDR3 region has the DNA TGTGCCTGGAGTGAAGGGCGTCGGGCCAACGTCCTGACTTTC. Its translation is CAWSEGRRANVLTF.

This clonotype has a handful of counts. V gene TRBV3-1 combines with J gene TRBJ2-1; 11 positions agree with TRBD2. The CDR3 extends over 12 amino acids. Trimming took 4 bases from V and 12 from J; bases not matched to a gene: 2. Germline V lookup: CDR1 LGHDT, CDR2 YNNKEL (reference sequence). CDR3: CASSPGTSGQFF. DNA of the CDR3: TGTGCCAGCAGCCCGGGGACTAGCGGGCAGTTCTTC.

This clonotype was counted many times. The chain is built from TRBV4-2 and TRBJ2-3; 7 bases fit TRBD1. The V segment lost 4 bases and the J segment 0 bases; nucleotides outside the gene matches: 16. The CDR3 spans 19 residues. Germline-derived CDR1 and CDR2 are LGHNA and YNFKEQ. The CDR3 DNA is TGTGCCAGCAGCCTACTAAGAAGACAGGGCACCACTAGCACAGATACGCAGTATTTT. It yields the protein CASSLLRRQGTTSTDTQYF.

In this sample, this clonotype turned up a few times. This chain connects TRBV6-1 to TRBJ2-7, with 12 nucleotides matching TRBD2. The CDR3 consists of 15 residues. CDR1 is MNHNS, CDR2 SASEGT, per germline. Trimming removed 2 bases from V and 4 bases from J; junction bases left unmatched: 3. The CDR3 coding sequence is TGTGCCAGCAGTGAACAGACTAGCGGGAGTTACGAGCAGTACTTC. It encodes CASSEQTSGSYEQYF.

The chain uses TRBV24-1 and TRBJ2-3, with D hard to call. In germline, CDR1 is KGHDR, CDR2 SFDVKD. The CDR3 runs 14 residues. With 5 bases removed from V and 2 bases from J, the gap between germline ends came to 10 bases. Here the CDR3 DNA reads TGTGCCACCAGTGCTGAACAGCTCACAGATACGCAGTATTTT. It specifies CATSAEQLTDTQYF.

This clonotype was observed a handful of times. V is TRBV6-1 and J is TRBJ2-7; 8 bases match TRBD2. V shed 5 bases and J 2 bases; nucleotides not matched to a gene: 5. The germline V gene has CDR1 MNHNS and CDR2 SASEGT. The CDR3 totals 14 residues. The CDR3 sequence is CASSFGRAPYEQYV. The CDR3 coding sequence is TGTGCCAGCAGTTTCGGGAGGGCCCCCTACGAGCAGTACGTC.

The chain uses TRBV27 and TRBJ1-5, with TRBD1 as a possible D gene (5 bases). V dropped 3 bases and J dropped 8 bases, with 17 bases sitting between them. CDR1 MNHEY and CDR2 SMNVEV come from the germline V gene (reference sequence). This CDR3 has 15 amino acids. As DNA, the CDR3 is TGTGCCAGCAGTTTTCAGGCAGGGACGGCGGAGCCCCAGCATTTT. This codes for CASSFQAGTAEPQHF.

V gene TRBV28 combines with J gene TRBJ2-7; D is uncertain. V was trimmed by 3 bases and J by 3 bases, leaving 9 bases between them. Germline V lookup: CDR1 MDHEN, CDR2 SYDVKM. The length of the CDR3 is 13 residues. The CDR3 loop reads CASSLDGIYEQYF. The CDR3 DNA follows: TGTGCCAGCAGTTTGGACGGAATCTACGAGCAGTACTTC.

The chain uses TRBV6-2 or TRBV6-3 and TRBJ2-7; TRBD2 aligns across 8 bases. This CDR3 region has 14 residues. Looked up from germline, CDR1 is MNHEY and CDR2 is SVGEGT. V lost 6 bases and J lost 5; bases outside the gene matches: 9. CDR3 nucleotide sequence: TGTGCCAGCAGAGTAGCGGGGCGAGGGGACGAGCAGTACGTC. Its translation is CASRVAGRGDEQYV.